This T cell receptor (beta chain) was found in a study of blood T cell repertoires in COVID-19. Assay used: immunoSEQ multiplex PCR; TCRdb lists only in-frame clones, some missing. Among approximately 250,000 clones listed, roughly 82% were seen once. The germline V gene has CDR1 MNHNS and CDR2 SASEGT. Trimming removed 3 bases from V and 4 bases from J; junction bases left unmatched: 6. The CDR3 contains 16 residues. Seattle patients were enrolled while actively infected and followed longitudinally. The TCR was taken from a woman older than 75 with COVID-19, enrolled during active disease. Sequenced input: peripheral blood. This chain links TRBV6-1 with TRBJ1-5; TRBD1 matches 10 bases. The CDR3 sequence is CASSESRQGANQPQHF. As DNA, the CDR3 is TGTGCCAGCAGTGAGAGTCGACAGGGGGCGAATCAGCCCCAGCATTTT.